This T cell receptor beta chain is from a study of T cell responses to AZD1222 COVID-19 vaccine. The study's findings and limits: AZD1222 recipients seropositive at baseline numbered only five to seven. Rises in breadth and depth of Spike-specific TCRs came after two AZD1222 doses.

Clones were read by immunoSEQ multiplex PCR, and TCRdb kept only the in-frame ones, dropping some. This table holds about 110,000 clones, about 94% found once. Points on this clone: Its antigen is not identified.

The analysis combined second doses at about 4 or about 12 weeks. The source material was peripheral blood, sampled 28 days after the second AZD1222 dose. The clonotype originates from an adult who received the AZD1222 COVID-19 vaccine.

CDR3 loop: CAISDLLAGYEQYF. The CDR3 nucleotides read TGTGCCATCAGTGACTTACTAGCGGGGTACGAGCAGTACTTC. V is TRBV10-3 and J is TRBJ2-7, with TRBD2 matching 10 bases. V lost 3 bases, J lost 4 bases, and 3 bases stayed unmatched. The CDR3 runs 14 residues. Germline lookup yields CDR1 ENHRY and CDR2 SYGVKD.